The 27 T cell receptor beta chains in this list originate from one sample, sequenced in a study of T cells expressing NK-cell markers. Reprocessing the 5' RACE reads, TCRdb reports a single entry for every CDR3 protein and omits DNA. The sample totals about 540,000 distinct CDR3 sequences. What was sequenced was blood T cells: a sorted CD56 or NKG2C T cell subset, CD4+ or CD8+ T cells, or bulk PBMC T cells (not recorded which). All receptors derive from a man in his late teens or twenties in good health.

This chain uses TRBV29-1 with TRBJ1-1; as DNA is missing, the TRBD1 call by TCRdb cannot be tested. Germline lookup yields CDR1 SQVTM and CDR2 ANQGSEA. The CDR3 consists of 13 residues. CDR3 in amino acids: CSARGRGRPEAFF.

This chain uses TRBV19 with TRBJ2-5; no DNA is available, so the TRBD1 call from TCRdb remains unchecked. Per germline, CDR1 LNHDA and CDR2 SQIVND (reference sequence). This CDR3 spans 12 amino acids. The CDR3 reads CASGGAYGTQYF.

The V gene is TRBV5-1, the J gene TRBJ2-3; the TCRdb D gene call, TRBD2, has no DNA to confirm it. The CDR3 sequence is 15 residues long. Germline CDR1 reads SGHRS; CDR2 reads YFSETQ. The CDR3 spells CATRRTSGREDTQYF.

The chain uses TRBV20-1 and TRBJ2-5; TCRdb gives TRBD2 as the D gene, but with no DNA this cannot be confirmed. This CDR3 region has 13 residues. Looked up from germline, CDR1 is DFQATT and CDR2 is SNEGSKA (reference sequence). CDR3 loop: CSADQRVGETQYF.

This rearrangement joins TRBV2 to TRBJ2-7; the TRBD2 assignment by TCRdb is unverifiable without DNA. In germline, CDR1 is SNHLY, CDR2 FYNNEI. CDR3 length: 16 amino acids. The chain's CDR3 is CASSPPGTSISYEQYF.

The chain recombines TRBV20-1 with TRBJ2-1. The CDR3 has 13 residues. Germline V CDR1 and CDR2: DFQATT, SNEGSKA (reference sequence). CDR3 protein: CSAESSVYNEQFF.

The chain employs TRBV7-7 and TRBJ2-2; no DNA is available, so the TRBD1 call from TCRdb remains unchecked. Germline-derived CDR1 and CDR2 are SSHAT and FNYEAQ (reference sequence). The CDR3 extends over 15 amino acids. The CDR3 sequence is CASSLAPRDDGELFF.

The CDR3 here is CASSQEGRQSYNEQFF. The V and J genes are TRBV3-1 and TRBJ2-1; TCRdb lists TRBD1, though no DNA is available to test this call. From germline, CDR1 is LGHDT and CDR2 YNNKEL (reference sequence). The CDR3 spans 16 residues.

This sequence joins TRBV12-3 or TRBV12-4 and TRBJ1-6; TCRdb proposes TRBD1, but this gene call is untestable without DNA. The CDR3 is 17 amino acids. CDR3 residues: CASKGGQPTGPNSPLHF.

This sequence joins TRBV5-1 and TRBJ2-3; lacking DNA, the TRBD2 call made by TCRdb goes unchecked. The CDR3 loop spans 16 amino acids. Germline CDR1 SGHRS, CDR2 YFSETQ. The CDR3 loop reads CASSPVWRVSTDTQYF.

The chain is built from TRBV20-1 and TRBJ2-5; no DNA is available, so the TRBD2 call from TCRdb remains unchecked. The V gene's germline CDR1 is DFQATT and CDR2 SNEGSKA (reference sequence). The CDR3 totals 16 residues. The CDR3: CSARGGLREGRETQYF.

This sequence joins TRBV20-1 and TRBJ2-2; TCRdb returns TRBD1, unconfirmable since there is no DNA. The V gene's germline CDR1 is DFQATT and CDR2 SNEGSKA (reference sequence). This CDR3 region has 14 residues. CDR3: CSARGRFRPGELFF.

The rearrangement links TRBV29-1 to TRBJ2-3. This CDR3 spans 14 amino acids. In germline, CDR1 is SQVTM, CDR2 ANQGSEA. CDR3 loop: CSVARRPGADTQYF.

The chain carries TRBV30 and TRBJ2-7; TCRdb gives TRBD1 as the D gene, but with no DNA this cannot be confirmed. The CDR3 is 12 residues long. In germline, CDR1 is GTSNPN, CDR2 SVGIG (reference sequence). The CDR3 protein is CAWTGTGVEQYF.

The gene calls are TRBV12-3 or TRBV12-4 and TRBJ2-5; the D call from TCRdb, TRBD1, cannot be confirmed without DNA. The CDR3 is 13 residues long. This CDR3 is CASSDRNQETQYF.

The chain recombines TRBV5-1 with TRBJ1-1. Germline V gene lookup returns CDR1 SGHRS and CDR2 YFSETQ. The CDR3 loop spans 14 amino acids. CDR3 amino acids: CASNTLAGNTEAFF. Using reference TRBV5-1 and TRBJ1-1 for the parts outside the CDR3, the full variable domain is KAGVTQTPRYLIKTRGQQVTLSCSPISGHRSVSWYQQTPGQGLQFLFEYFSETQRNKGNFPGRFSGRQFSNSRSEMNVSTLELGDSALYLCASNTLAGNTEAFFGQGTRLTVV.

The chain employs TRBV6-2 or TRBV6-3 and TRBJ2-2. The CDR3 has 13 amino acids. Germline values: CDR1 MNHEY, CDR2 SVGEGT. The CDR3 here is CASSRLSAGELFF.

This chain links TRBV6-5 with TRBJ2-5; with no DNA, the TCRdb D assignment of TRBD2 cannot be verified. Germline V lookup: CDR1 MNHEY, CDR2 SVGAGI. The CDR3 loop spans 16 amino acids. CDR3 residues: CASRSFGGRYQETQYF.

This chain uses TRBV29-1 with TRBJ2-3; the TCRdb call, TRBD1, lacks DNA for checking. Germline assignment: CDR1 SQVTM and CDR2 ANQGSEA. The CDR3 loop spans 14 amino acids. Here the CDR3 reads CSVVGRVSTDTQYF.

Here the CDR3 reads CSAPGDSQLQETQYF. The rearrangement joins TRBV20-1 to TRBJ2-5; without DNA, the TCRdb call of TRBD1 cannot be checked. The CDR3 is 15 residues long. Germline CDR1 reads DFQATT; CDR2 reads SNEGSKA (reference sequence).

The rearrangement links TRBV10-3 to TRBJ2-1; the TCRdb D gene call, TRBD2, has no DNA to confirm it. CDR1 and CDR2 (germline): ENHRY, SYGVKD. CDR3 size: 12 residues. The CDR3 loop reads CAIRTSTNEQFF.

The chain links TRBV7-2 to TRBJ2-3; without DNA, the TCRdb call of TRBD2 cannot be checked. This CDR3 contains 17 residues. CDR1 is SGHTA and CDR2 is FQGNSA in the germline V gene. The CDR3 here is CASSTPGTFTSTDTQYF.

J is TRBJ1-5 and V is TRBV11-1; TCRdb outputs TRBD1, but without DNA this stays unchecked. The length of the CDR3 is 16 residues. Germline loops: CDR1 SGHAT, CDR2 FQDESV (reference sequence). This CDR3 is CASSACPTGSNQPQHF.

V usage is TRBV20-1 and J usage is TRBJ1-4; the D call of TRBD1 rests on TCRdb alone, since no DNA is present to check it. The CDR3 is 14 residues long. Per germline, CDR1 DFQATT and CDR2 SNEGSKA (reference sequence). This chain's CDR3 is CSARVPGTNEKLFF.

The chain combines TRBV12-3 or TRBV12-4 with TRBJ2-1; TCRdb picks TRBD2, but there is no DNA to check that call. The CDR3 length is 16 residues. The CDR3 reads CASRKRLAGGLGEQFF.

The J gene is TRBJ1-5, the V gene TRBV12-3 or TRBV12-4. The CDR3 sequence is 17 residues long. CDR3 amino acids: CASSFIVGGDSNQPQHF.

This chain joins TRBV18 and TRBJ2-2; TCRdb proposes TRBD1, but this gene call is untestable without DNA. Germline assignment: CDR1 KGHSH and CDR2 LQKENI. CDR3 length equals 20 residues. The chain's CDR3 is CASSQDRPGWREANTGELFF.